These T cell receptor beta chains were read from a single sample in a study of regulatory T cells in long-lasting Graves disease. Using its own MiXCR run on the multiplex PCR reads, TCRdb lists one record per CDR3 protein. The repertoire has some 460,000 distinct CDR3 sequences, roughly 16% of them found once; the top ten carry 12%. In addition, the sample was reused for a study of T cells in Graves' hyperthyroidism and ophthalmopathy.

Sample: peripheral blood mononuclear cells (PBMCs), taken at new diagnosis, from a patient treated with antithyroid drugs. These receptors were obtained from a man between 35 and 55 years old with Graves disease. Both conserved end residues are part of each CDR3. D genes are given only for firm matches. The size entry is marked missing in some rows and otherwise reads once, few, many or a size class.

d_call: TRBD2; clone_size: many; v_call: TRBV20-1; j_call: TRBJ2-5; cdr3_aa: CSARREGRVETQYF; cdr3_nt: TGCAGTGCTAGGCGGGAGGGCCGTGTGGAGACCCAGTACTTC
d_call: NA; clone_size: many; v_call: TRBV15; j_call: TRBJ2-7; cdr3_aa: CATSRVPRASYEQYF; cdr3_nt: TGTGCCACCAGCAGAGTACCGCGGGCCTCCTACGAGCAGTACTTC
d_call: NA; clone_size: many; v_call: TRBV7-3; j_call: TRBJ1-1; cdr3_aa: CASSLMAGPDTEAFF; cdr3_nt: TGTGCCAGCAGCTTAATGGCAGGGCCGGACACTGAAGCTTTCTTT
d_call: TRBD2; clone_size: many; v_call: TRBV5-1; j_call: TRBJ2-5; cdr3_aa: CASSLGSSGKGETQYF; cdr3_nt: TGCGCCAGCAGCTTGGGGTCTAGCGGGAAAGGAGAGACCCAGTACTTC
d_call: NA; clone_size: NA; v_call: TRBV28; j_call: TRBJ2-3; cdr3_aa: CASSQDFGPTDTQYF; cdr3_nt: TGTGCCAGCAGCCAAGATTTCGGGCCCACAGATACGCAGTATTTT
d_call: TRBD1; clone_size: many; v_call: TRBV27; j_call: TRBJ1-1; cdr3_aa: CASSIQGGRTEAFF; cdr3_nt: TGTGCCAGCAGTATACAGGGGGGTCGGACTGAAGCTTTCTTT
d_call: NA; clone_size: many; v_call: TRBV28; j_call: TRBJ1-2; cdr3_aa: CASTQGLDGYTF; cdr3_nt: TGTGCCAGCACACAGGGTTTGGATGGCTACACCTTC
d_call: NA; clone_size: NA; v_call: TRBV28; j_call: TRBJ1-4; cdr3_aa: CASSWGVANEKLFF; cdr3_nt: TGTGCCAGCAGTTGGGGAGTAGCTAATGAAAAACTGTTTTTT
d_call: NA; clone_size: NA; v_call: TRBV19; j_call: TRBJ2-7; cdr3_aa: CASSILGTYEQYF; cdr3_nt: TGTGCCAGTAGTATCTTGGGAACCTACGAGCAGTACTTC
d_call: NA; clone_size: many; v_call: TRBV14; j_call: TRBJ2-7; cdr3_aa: CASSPGHSLGSYEQYF; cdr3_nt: TGTGCCAGCAGCCCCGGGCACTCCCTGGGCTCCTACGAGCAGTACTTC
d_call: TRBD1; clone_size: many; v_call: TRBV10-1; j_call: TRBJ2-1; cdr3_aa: CASSAFQTGRLNEQFF; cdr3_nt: TGCGCCAGCAGTGCATTCCAGACAGGGCGGTTGAATGAGCAGTTCTTC
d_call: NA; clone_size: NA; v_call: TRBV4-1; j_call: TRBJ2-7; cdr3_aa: CASSPFAGTLAPYEQYF; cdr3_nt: TGCGCCAGCAGCCCGTTCGCCGGCACTCTCGCACCCTACGAGCAGTACTTC
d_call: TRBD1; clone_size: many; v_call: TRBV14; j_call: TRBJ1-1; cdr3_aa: CASSQDRGLNTEAFF; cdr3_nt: TGTGCCAGCAGCCAAGACAGGGGGCTGAACACTGAAGCTTTCTTT
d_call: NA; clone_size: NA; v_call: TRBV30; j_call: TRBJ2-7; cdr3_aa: CAWSKGGTSYEQYF; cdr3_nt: TGTGCCTGGAGTAAGGGCGGTACCTCCTACGAGCAGTACTTC
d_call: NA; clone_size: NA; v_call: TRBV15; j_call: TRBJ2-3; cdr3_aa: CATSRWAKQGGTDTQYF; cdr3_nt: TGTGCCACCAGCAGGTGGGCAAAGCAGGGTGGCACAGATACGCAGTATTTT
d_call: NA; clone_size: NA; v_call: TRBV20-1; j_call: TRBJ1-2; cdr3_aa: CSATENNYGYTF; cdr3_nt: TGCAGTGCTACGGAAAACAACTATGGCTACACCTTC
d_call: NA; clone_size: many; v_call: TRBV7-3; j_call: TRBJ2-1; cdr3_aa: CASSLGGYGTNEQFF; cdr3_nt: TGTGCCAGCAGCTTGGGAGGTTACGGGACAAATGAGCAGTTCTTC
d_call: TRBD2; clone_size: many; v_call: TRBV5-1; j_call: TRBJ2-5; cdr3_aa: CASSRRLAGAGETQYF; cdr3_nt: TGCGCCAGCAGCCGGAGACTAGCGGGAGCTGGAGAGACCCAGTACTTC
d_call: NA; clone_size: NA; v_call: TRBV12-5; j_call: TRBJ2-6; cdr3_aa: CASGLGGPGANVLTF; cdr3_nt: TGTGCTAGTGGTTTGGGGGGGCCTGGGGCCAACGTCCTGACTTTC
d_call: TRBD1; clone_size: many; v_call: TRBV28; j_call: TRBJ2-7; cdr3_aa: CASRPTGQLDEQYF; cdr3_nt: TGTGCCAGCAGACCGACAGGGCAGCTGGACGAGCAGTACTTC